A selection of T cell receptor beta chains follows, all from one sample in a study of cytomegalovirus exposure and HLA in healthy donors. Sequenced by immunoSEQ multiplex PCR; TCRdb stores in-frame clones only, minus some. The sample totals about 77,000 clones. The sequencing sample was made of PBMCs. The receptors originated from a man aged 45-65 years in good health and CMV-seropositive. The CDR3 runs from the conserved cysteine through the conserved F or W. D genes are given only for firm matches.

V gene	J gene	D gene	CDR3 protein	CDR3 DNA
TRBV6-1	TRBJ1-5	-	CASSGTWENQPQHF	TGTGCCAGCAGTGGAACCTGGGAGAATCAGCCCCAGCATTTT
TRBV30	TRBJ2-5	-	CAYSPTEEETQYF	TGTGCCTACTCACCGACGGAGGAAGAGACCCAGTACTTC
TRBV5-1	TRBJ1-1	-	CASRQGTNTEAFF	TGCGCCAGCAGGCAGGGGACAAACACTGAAGCTTTCTTT
TRBV5-4	TRBJ2-4	TRBD1	CASSSPSGTGENIQYF	TGTGCCAGCAGCTCCCCGTCCGGGACAGGGGAAAACATTCAGTACTTC
TRBV11-3	TRBJ2-3	TRBD2	CASSLRAGDTDTQYF	TGTGCCAGCAGCTTAAGGGCGGGAGACACAGATACGCAGTATTTT
TRBV5-1	TRBJ1-2	-	CASSPGFYGYTF	TGCGCCAGCAGCCCGGGGTTCTATGGCTACACCTTC
TRBV6-5	TRBJ2-3	-	CASTSQTEDTQYF	TGTGCCAGCACCTCACAGACCGAGGATACGCAGTATTTT
TRBV5-1	TRBJ2-1	TRBD1	CASSLSGTALYNEQFF	TGCGCCAGCAGCTTGTCCGGGACAGCCTTATACAATGAGCAGTTCTTC
TRBV11-2	TRBJ2-2	-	CASSLSYAGELFF	TGTGCCAGCAGCTTATCCTACGCCGGGGAGCTGTTTTTT
TRBV6-5	TRBJ2-3	TRBD2	CASSYFGGSRADTQYF	TGTGCCAGCAGTTACTTTGGCGGGAGTAGGGCAGATACGCAGTATTTT
TRBV4-1	TRBJ2-3	TRBD2	CASSQPFLAGGTDTQYF	TGCGCCAGCAGCCAACCATTCCTAGCGGGGGGCACAGATACGCAGTATTTT
TRBV5-1	TRBJ1-2	-	CASSFIRGKSYGYTF	TGCGCCAGCAGCTTCATCCGGGGGAAGAGCTATGGCTACACCTTC
TRBV5-1	TRBJ1-1	TRBD1	CASSWGQGGGANTEAFF	TGCGCCAGCAGCTGGGGACAGGGTGGGGGAGCGAACACTGAAGCTTTCTTT
TRBV11-2	TRBJ2-3	TRBD2	CASSLVAGGGDTQYF	TGTGCCAGCAGCTTAGTGGCGGGAGGCGGAGATACGCAGTATTTT
TRBV6-5	TRBJ2-3	-	CASKKQGDTQYF	TGTGCCAGCAAGAAACAGGGAGATACGCAGTATTTT
TRBV28	TRBJ1-1	-	CAIGGLNTEAFF	TGTGCCATAGGGGGACTGAACACTGAAGCTTTCTTT
TRBV6-1	TRBJ2-7	TRBD1	CASIDRALREQYF	TGTGCCAGCATAGACAGGGCCCTACGGGAGCAGTACTTC
TRBV5-4	TRBJ2-7	TRBD1	CASSFDRGLYEQYF	TGTGCCAGCAGCTTTGACAGGGGGCTATACGAGCAGTACTTC
TRBV2	TRBJ1-2	-	CASSLEATYGYTF	TGTGCCAGCAGTTTAGAAGCTACCTATGGCTACACCTTC
TRBV6-1	TRBJ1-2	-	CASSEGSYGGYTF	TGTGCCAGCAGTGAAGGTTCATACGGTGGCTACACCTTC
TRBV5-6	TRBJ2-1	-	CASSETGLSSYNEQFF	TGTGCCAGCAGTGAGACAGGACTCAGCTCCTACAATGAGCAGTTCTTC
TRBV5-6	TRBJ1-1	-	CASSLTGYPEAFF	TGTGCCAGCAGCTTGACGGGGTACCCTGAAGCTTTCTTT
TRBV7-2	TRBJ2-5	-	CASSLVSRGETQYF	TGTGCCAGCAGCTTAGTCTCCAGGGGAGAGACCCAGTACTTC
TRBV7-6	TRBJ2-3	-	CASSLSGNTDTQYF	TGTGCCAGCAGCTTATCCGGGAACACAGATACGCAGTATTTT
TRBV7-7	TRBJ2-5	TRBD1	CASSWGGTGLETQYF	TGTGCCAGCAGCTGGGGGGGGACAGGGTTAGAGACCCAGTACTTC
TRBV2	TRBJ1-5	-	CASSGGFGQQPQHF	TGTGCCAGCAGTGGGGGATTTGGACAACAGCCCCAGCATTTT
TRBV15	TRBJ2-3	TRBD1	CATSSRDRLTDTQYF	TGTGCCACCAGCAGCCGGGACAGACTTACAGATACGCAGTATTTT
TRBV5-1	TRBJ1-1	TRBD1	CASSLRLPGQGLEAFF	TGCGCCAGCAGCTTACGATTACCGGGACAGGGGCTTGAAGCTTTCTTT
TRBV29-1	TRBJ2-2	-	CSVSTGSGELFF	TGCAGCGTCTCCACAGGGTCCGGGGAGCTGTTTTTT
TRBV27	TRBJ2-5	-	CASSLLRDPTETQYF	TGTGCCAGCAGTTTATTACGGGATCCGACAGAGACCCAGTACTTC
TRBV7-8	TRBJ2-2	TRBD2	CASSLLAGANTGELFF	TGTGCCAGCAGCCTTCTAGCGGGGGCGAACACCGGGGAGCTGTTTTTT
TRBV7-2	TRBJ2-1	-	CASSFGGGRSYNEQFF	TGTGCCAGCAGCTTTGGCGGGGGCAGGTCCTACAATGAGCAGTTCTTC
TRBV19	TRBJ1-1	-	CASSIGGMNTEAFF	TGTGCCAGTAGTATCGGGGGGATGAACACTGAAGCTTTCTTT